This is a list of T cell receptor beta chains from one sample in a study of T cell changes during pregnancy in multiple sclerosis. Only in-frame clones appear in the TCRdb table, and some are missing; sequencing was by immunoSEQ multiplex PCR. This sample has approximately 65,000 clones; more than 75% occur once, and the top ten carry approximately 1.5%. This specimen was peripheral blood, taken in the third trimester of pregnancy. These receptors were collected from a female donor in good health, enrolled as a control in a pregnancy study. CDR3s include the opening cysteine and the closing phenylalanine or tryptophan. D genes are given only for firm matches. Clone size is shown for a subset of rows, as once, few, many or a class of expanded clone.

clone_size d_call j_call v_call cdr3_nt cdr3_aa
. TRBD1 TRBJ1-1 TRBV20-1 TGCAGCCTACCCGGGACAGGGGAAGCTTTCTTT CSLPGTGEAFF
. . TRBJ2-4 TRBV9 TGTGCCAGCAGCGCCCGGGGAGTTGGGGACATTCAGTACTTC CASSARGVGDIQYF
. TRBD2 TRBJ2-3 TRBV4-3 TGCGCCAGCAGCCAAGAAGGAGGCGGGGGTACAGATACGCAGTATTTT CASSQEGGGGTDTQYF
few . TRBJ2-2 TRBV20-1 TGCAGTGCTACAGGGGCCGGGGAGCTGTTTTTT CSATGAGELFF
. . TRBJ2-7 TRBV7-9 TGTGCCAGCAGAGGGGCAGGGGCGAGCTACGAGCAGTACTTC CASRGAGASYEQYF
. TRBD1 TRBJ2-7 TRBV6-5 TGTGCCAGCAGGAGAGGGACAGAAATAACCTACGAGCAGTACTTC CASRRGTEITYEQYF
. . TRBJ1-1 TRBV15 TGTGCCACCAGCAGAGATGGGGGCTACACTGAAGCTTTCTTT CATSRDGGYTEAFF
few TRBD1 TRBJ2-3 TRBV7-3 TGTGCCAGCAGCCAGACTGGACAGGGGGCAGATACGCAGTATTTT CASSQTGQGADTQYF
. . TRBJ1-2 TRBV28 TGTGCCAGCAATCGCGGGGGTGGCTACACCTTC CASNRGGGYTF
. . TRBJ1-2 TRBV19 TGTGCCAGTAGTAGTCAGGGTTACTATGGCTACACCTTC CASSSQGYYGYTF
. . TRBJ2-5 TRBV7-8 TGTGCCAGCAGCACGGGAGTCGCGGAGACCCAGTACTTC CASSTGVAETQYF
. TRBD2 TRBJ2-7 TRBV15 TGTGCCACCAGCAGAGAGAAGGCGGGGGGGAGGTACGAGCAGTACTTC CATSREKAGGRYEQYF
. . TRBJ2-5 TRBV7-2 TGTGCCAGCAGCTTAGTAGTCGCGGGGTGGGAGACCCAGTACTTC CASSLVVAGWETQYF
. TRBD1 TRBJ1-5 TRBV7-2 TGTGCCAGCAGCAAGGACAGGAGTCAGCCCCAGCATTTT CASSKDRSQPQHF
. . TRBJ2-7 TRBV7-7 TGTGCTAGCAGCTTATCCGGGGGAACCGAGCAGTACTTC CASSLSGGTEQYF
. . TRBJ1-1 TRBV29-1 TGCAGCGTTGAAGGGGCCGGTTCTGGGCCTGAAGCTTTCTTT CSVEGAGSGPEAFF
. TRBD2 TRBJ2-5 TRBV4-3 TGCGCCAGCAGCCAAGAGGGGTCTGGAGTAGCGGGGGGACAAGAGACCCAGTACTTC CASSQEGSGVAGGQETQYF